This T cell receptor beta chain was obtained from a study of cytomegalovirus exposure and HLA in healthy donors (dated by TCRdb to about 2017). Describing the broader study: In an earlier analysis of roughly 500 of the donors, under 300 Gb of sequence data and about 110 million unique TCR beta sequences from 150 million to 200 million T cells were reported. Roughly 300 gigabases of sequencing data and around 85 million unique TCR sequences made up an early release that covered some 640 HLA-typed donors. The genetic ancestry cluster associated with self-reported Caucasian donors included around four fifths of the 398 genotyped donors. The study aimed to test whether signatures of past pathogen exposure could be identified by cataloging public T cell receptors. Using immunosequencing, the study profiled T cell repertoires from fewer than 850 subjects and related those repertoires to cytomegalovirus serostatus. In addition to the first cohort of 666 subjects, a separate validation cohort of about 120 different subjects was used. To predict cytomegalovirus infection status, the study combined high-throughput TCR immunosequencing, statistical association of individual TCRs with disease status, and machine learning. In a later analysis, previously published TCR beta repertoires from 666 donors were re-analyzed and high-resolution HLA genotyping was added so that TCR occurrence patterns could be studied. Rather than using new phenotypic data, the later analysis identified candidate immune exposures from TCR beta sequences and from how often those sequences occurred across donors. An earlier analysis of roughly 600 of the donors used high-throughput TCR beta sequencing to judge whether each TCR beta V gene segment behaved as functional or pseudogenic. Alongside the repertoire data, information on donor age, sex, ethnicity and CMV serostatus was compiled. Genome-wide SNP genotypes for about three fifths of the roughly 670 donors were used in a later genetic analysis, which treated that subset as a discovery cohort. All discovery cohort repertoires had been generated on a single sequencing platform. HLA typing covered class I and class II loci at four-digit resolution. Typing coverage varied by locus: roughly 629-630 donors for A, B, C, DRB1 and DQB1; 500 to 550 for DQA1; approximately 570 for DPA1; under 490 for DPB1. About five DR-DQ haplotypes were treated as single units for association and clustering because of strong linkage in the cohort. On average, roughly 200,000 unique TCR beta nucleotide sequences were sequenced per donor among about 400 genotyped donors of the cohort, with roughly 20% of those sequences being non-productive. Beyond this particular receptor, the publication reports: A total of around 150 TCR beta chains were listed by the study as associated with cytomegalovirus. At a false discovery rate of 0.05, a later analysis linked under 20,000 TCR beta sequences to specific HLA alleles. Cytomegalovirus status was reported to be diagnosed by the classifier with high specificity and sensitivity in both the original and validation cohorts. In a later analysis, HLA-associated TCR beta chains were found to be more clonally expanded and to have lower generation probabilities than equally common non-associated chains. Because counts were too low, about 18 rarely observed V segments, including chromosome 9 orphons, were excluded from the earlier analysis of some 540 of the donors. In a later analysis, most CMV-associated TCR beta chains were found to appear HLA-restricted, with HLA associations seemingly driven largely by CMV exposure. Linkage disequilibrium might explain the correlated functional status among segregating V segments, but an unknown experimental factor could not be excluded. A cluster of highly shared sequence variants was judged likely to be a technical artifact of the sequencing pipeline. Strong co-occurrence of HLA alleles, especially DR and DQ, made assigning TCR associations to individual alleles difficult. The authors suggested that the approach could potentially be generalized to other disease states and immunological phenotypes. A later analysis found that TCR association rates varied across HLA loci, with DRB1 alleles showing the most associated TCRs and HLA-C alleles the fewest. Because HLA typing was unavailable for some donors at each locus, only the typed subset was used in association tests. Only TCR beta chains were sequenced in this cohort, and the absence of alpha or paired-chain data limited detectable features. A later analysis reported that several top co-occurrence clusters appeared linked to parvovirus B19, influenza, CMV and Epstein-Barr virus. An association between a missense DCLRE1C variant and V-gene and J-gene trimming of TCR beta chains was found in a later genetic analysis and replicated in an independent cohort. The 87-base-pair reads could not distinguish some IMGT-functional V segments, including TRBV6-2 and TRBV6-3, so those segments were excluded. A further reported finding was that TCR beta sequences accurately predicted the HLA-A and HLA-B alleles for most subjects in the first cohort. Broadly in line with IMGT annotations, most TCR beta V segments showed up in productive rearrangements about 90% or about 30% of the time in an earlier analysis of roughly 590 of the donors. The presence/absence analyses assumed that sequencing depth was roughly uniform across donors, and that assumption may not be true. A later genetic analysis reported fewer N-insertions in productive TCRs among donors in an Asian-associated ancestry cluster than the roughly 650-donor mean. Immune exposure information for the cohort was limited to CMV serostatus. Across donors, most TCR sequences were observed very rarely, whereas some public TCRs were present in many individuals. In vitro tests confirmed that a few of the cytomegalovirus-associated TCR beta chains recognize cytomegalovirus antigens.

The CDR3 contains 15 residues, cysteine and phenylalanine counted. The read is trimmed to its CDR3 DNA, 45 bases read in frame from base 1. V is cut back by 3 bases and J by 7 bases, with 5 bases in the junction unmatched. CDR1 and CDR2 were assigned from the germline V gene as KGHSH and LQKENI. Turning to this clone: Which antigen it targets is not known. No clone much larger than this one lies a single base away; base qualities are absent.

The cohort was made up of about 670 healthy bone marrow donors. All cohort members were sampled while nominally healthy, although unrecorded immune exposures were likely present. The donor tested CMV seropositive and was one of the 289 seropositive cohort members. A peripheral blood sample was collected from each donor, and TCR beta sequencing was performed on peripheral blood mononuclear cells. Genomic DNA extraction from the blood cell samples was performed with the Qiagen DNeasy Blood Extraction Kit. Library generation was performed with the immunoSEQ multiplex PCR assay. The multiplex PCR relied on a mix of 60 forward primers for TCR Vbeta segments and 13 reverse primers for TCR Jbeta segments. The CDR3 region of rearranged TCR beta genes was amplified from genomic DNA with a multiplex PCR assay. Amplified TCR beta libraries were sequenced as 87-base-pair reads on the Illumina HiSeq System. The authors' pipeline ran thus. A later analysis tallied approximately 87 million unique TCR beta chains across the 666 repertoires, and some 12 million of those chains were shared by two or more donors. To remove PCR and sequencing errors, raw reads were error-corrected and collapsed into unique sequences using a nearest-neighbor algorithm that merged closely related sequences. CDR3 sequences were aligned to IMGT reference sequences to assign V, D and J gene segments. Each retained sequence needed at least a six-nucleotide match to both a V gene segment and a J gene segment. Rearrangements were called productive when the CDR3 lacked stop codons and stayed in frame with V and J; all others were non-productive. Following IMGT convention, CDR3 was defined as the stretch from the second conserved V-encoded cysteine up to the conserved J-encoded phenylalanine. Sequences without an unambiguous match to a single V gene segment were excluded from the earlier analysis of about 640 of the donors. An earlier analysis of under 750 of the donors called V segments functional above 56.7% productive rearrangements and segregating when the between-donor standard deviation exceeded 5%. To diagnose cytomegalovirus status from the catalog of TCR beta chain sequences, a statistical classification framework was built. V and J gene assignment, in a later analysis, came from comparing TCR nucleotide sequences with IMGT/GENE-DB human TR gene sequences. A later analysis assigned CDR3 sequences and most-parsimonious VDJ recombination scenarios with the TCRdist pipeline. A later analysis defined each TCR beta chain by its CDR3 amino acid sequence plus V-gene family, and excluded reads lacking a unique V-gene family. To address suspected cross-contamination and a sequencing artifact, a later analysis removed over 500 highly shared, low-generation-probability nucleotide sequences. In a later analysis, a clonal expansion index for each public chain was calculated from normalized within-repertoire ranks of inferred template counts. In a later analysis, generation probabilities were computed with a VDJ recombination model fitted to out-of-frame rearrangements, and the resulting probabilities were checked against IGoR. Hypergeometric tests were used in a later analysis to score TCR-TCR, TCR-HLA and TCR-CMV co-occurrence, with a repertoire-size bias correction applied to the TCR pairs. In a later analysis, false discovery rates were estimated by permuting HLA or CMV assignments 20 times. In a later analysis, co-occurring TCRs were grouped using DBSCAN, and TCRdist sequence similarity was added for clustering within HLA-allele-positive subsets. Repertoires with fewer than 30,000 or more than 120,000 public chains, plus five repertoires with anomalous nucleotide sharing, were excluded from co-occurrence clustering. Held by TCRdb, this immuneACCESS table contains in-frame sequences only and omits some clones. Under half of the omission traces to an unresolved V gene where checked; the cause of the rest is unknown. Clone size and V and J calls were adopted from that table, with D and trimming inferred from the DNA. Present in this sample are around 140,000 clones, about three quarters of which were seen just once. The ten largest clones add up to under 2% of the sample.

Recombination linked TRBV18 to TRBJ1-6; the junction holds 8 bases that match TRBD1. This clonotype was sampled from a female donor in good health and CMV-seropositive. Sequenced input: PBMCs. The CDR3 region reads CASSPQGANNSPLHF. The nucleotide sequence is given as TGTGCCAGCTCACCGCAGGGGGCGAACAATTCACCCCTCCACTTT.